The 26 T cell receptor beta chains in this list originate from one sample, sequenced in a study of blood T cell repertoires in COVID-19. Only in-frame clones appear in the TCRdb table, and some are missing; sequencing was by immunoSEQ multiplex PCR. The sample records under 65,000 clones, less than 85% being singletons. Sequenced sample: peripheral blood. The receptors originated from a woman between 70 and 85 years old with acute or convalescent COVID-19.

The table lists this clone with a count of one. DNA of the CDR3: TGTGCCAGTAGTAACAGGGGTAGGGAAGCTTTCTTT. As protein: CASSNRGREAFF. The genes are TRBV19 and TRBJ1-1, with 7 bases that match TRBD1. V lost 4 bases and J lost 8; bases outside the gene matches: 4. There are 12 residues in the CDR3. Germline V CDR1 and CDR2: LNHDA, SQIVND (reference sequence).

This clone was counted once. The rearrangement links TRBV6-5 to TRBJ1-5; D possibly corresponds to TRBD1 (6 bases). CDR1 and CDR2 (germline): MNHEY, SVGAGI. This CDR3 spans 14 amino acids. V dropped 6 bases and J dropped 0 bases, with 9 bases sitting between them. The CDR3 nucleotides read TGTGCCAGCAGCAGGGGACATAGCAATCAGCCCCAGCATTTT. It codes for CASSRGHSNQPQHF.

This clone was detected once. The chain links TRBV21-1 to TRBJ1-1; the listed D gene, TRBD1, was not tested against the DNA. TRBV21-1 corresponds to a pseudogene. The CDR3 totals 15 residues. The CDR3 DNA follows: TGTGCCAGCAGCAAACGCCGGGACAGGGACACTGAAGCTTTCTTT. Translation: CASSKRRDRDTEAFF.

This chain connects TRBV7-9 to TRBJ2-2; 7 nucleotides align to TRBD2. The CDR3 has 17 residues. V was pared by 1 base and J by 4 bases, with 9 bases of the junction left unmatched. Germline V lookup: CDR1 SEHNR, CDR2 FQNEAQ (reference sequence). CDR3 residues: CASSLEAGVDGTGELFF. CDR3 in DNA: TGTGCCAGCAGCTTAGAGGCGGGGGTTGATGGCACCGGGGAGCTGTTTTTT.

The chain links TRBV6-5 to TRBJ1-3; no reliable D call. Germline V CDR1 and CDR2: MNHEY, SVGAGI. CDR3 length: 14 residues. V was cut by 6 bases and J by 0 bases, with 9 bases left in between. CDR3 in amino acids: CASREGFSGNTIYF. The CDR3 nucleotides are TGTGCCAGCAGGGAGGGCTTCTCTGGAAACACCATATATTTT.

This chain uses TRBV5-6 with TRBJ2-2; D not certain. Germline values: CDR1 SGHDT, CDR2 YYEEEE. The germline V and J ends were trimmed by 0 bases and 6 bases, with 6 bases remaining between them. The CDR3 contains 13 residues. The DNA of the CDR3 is TGTGCCAGCAGCTTGGATCTTGCCGGGGAGCTGTTTTTT. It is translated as CASSLDLAGELFF.

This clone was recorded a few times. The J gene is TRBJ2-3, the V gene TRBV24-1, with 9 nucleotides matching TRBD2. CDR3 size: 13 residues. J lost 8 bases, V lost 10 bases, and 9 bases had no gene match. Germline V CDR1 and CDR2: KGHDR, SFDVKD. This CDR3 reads CATSAGGRRTQYF. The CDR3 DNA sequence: TGTGCCACATCCGCGGGGGGGCGACGTACGCAGTATTTT.

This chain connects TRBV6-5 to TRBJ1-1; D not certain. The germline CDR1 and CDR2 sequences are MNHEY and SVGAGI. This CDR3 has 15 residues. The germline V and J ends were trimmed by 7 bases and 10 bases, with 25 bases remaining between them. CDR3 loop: CASTPFPDSEVRAFF. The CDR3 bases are TGTGCCAGCACACCGTTCCCGGACTCCGAGGTCAGAGCTTTCTTT.

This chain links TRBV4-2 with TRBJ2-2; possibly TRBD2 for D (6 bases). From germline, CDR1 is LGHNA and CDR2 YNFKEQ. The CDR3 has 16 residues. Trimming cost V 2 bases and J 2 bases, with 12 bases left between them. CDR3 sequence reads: CASSQYVSGNTGELFF. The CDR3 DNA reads TGTGCCAGCAGCCAATACGTTAGCGGAAACACCGGGGAGCTGTTTTTT.

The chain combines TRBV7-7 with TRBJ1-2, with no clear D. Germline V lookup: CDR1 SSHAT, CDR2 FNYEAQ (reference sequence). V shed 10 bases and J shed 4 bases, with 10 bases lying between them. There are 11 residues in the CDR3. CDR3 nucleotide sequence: TGTGCCATCTCTACGGGCTATGGCTACACCTTC. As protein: CAISTGYGYTF. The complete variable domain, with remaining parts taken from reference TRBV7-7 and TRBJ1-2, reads GAGVSQSPRYKVTKRGQDVTLRCDPISSHATLYWYQQALGQGPEFLTYFNYEAQPDKSGLPSDRFSAERPEGSISTLTIQRTEQRDSAMYRCAISTGYGYTFGSGTRLTVV.

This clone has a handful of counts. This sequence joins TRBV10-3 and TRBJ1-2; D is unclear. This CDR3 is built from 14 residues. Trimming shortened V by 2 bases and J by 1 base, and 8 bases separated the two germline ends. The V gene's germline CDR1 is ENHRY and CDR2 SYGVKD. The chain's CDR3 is CAISEGEINYGYTF. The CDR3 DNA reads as TGTGCCATCAGTGAGGGAGAGATTAACTATGGCTACACCTTC.

As DNA, the CDR3 is TGTGCCTGGACGGCGGACACCAATCAGCCCCAGCATTTT. It yields the protein CAWTADTNQPQHF. The chain carries TRBV30 and TRBJ1-5, with D tentatively TRBD1 (5 bases). The CDR3 has 13 residues. Trimming removed 4 bases from V and 3 bases from J, with 10 bases in between. The germline gives CDR1 GTSNPN, CDR2 SVGIG (reference sequence).

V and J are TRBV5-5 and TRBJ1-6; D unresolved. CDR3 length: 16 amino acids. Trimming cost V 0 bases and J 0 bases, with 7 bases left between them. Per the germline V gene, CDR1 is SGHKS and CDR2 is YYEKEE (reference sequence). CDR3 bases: TGTGCCAGCAGCTTGGGAGGTATCTCCTATAATTCACCCCTCCACTTT. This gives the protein CASSLGGISYNSPLHF.

CDR3 DNA: TGTGCCAGCAGTCAGGCTAGCGGGGGGGCAAGGTTCTACAATGAGCAGTTCTTC. Encoded protein: CASSQASGGARFYNEQFF. The V gene is TRBV9, the J gene TRBJ2-1, with TRBD2 identical over 12 bases. The CDR3 covers 18 residues. Per germline, CDR1 SGDLS and CDR2 YYNGEE. V shed 5 bases, J shed 3 bases, and the junction held 12 bases outside the gene matches.

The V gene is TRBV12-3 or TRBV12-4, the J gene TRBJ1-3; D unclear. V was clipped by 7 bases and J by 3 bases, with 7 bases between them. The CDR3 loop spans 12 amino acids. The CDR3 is CASKQSGNTIYF. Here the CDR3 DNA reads TGTGCCAGCAAACAAAGTGGAAACACCATATATTTT.

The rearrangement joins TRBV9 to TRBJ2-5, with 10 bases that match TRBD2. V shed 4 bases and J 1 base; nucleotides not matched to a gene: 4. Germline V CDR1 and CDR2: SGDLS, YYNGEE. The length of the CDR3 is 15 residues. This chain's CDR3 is CASSPSGGLQETQYF. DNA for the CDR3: TGTGCCAGCAGCCCTAGCGGGGGCCTCCAAGAGACCCAGTACTTC.

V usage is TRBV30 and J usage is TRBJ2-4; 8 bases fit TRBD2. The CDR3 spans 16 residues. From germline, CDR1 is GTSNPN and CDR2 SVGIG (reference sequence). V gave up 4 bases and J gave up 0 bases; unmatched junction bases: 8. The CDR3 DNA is TGTGCCTGGATACGAGCGGGGGCCCTAGCCAAAAACATTCAGTACTTC. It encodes CAWIRAGALAKNIQYF.

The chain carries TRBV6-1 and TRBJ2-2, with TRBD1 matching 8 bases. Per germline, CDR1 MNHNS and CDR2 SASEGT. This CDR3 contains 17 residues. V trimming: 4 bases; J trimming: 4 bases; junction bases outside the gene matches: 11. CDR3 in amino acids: CASSGGTGVGVTGELFF. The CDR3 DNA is TGTGCCAGCAGTGGGGGGACAGGCGTGGGTGTCACCGGGGAGCTGTTTTTT.

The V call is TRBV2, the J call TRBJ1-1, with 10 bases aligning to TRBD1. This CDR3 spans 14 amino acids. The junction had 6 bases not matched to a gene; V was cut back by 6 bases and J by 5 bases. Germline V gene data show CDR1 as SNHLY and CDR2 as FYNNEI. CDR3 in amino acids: CASSLDRGGTEAFF. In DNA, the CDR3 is TGTGCCAGCAGCCTGGACAGGGGGGGGACTGAAGCTTTCTTT. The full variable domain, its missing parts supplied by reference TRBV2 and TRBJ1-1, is EPEVTQTPSHQVTQMGQEVILRCVPISNHLYFYWYRQILGQKVEFLVSFYNNEISEKSEIFDDQFSVERPDGSNFTLKIRSTKLEDSAMYFCASSLDRGGTEAFFGQGTRLTVV.

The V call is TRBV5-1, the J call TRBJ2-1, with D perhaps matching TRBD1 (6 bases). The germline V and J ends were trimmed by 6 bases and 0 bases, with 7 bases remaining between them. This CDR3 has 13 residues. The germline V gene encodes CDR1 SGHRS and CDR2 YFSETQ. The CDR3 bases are TGCGCCAGCAACAGGGACTCCTACAATGAGCAGTTCTTC. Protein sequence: CASNRDSYNEQFF.

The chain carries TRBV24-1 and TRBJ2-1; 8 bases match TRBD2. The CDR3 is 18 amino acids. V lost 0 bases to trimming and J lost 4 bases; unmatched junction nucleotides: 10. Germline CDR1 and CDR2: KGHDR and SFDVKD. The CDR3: CATSDLAPRGGLYNEQFF. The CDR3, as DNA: TGTGCCACCAGTGATTTGGCGCCTCGGGGGGGCCTTTACAATGAGCAGTTCTTC.

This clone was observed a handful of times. CDR3: CASSTGFRETQYF. The CDR3 nucleotides are TGTGCCAGCAGTACAGGGTTCCGGGAGACCCAGTACTTC. J is TRBJ2-5 and V is TRBV27; maybe TRBD1 (6 bases). The CDR3 runs to 13 residues. Trimming took off 5 bases at V and 5 bases at J, with 12 bases between the two ends. Germline V gives CDR1 MNHEY, CDR2 SMNVEV (reference sequence).

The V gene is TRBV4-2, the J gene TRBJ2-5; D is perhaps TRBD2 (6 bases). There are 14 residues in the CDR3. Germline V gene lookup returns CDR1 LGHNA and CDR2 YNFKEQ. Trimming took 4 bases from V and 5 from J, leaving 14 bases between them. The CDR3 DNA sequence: TGTGCCAGCAGCCCCGGGGGTTCAGGGGAGACCCAGTACTTC. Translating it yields CASSPGGSGETQYF.

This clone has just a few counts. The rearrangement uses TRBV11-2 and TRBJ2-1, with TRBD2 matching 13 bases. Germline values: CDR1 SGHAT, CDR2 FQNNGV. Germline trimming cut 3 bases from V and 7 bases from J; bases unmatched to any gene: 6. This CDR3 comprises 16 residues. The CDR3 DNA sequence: TGTGCCAGCAGCTTGGGGACTAGCGGGGTATCGAATGAGCAGTTCTTC. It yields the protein CASSLGTSGVSNEQFF. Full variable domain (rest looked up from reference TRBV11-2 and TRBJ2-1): EAGVAQSPRYKIIEKRQSVAFWCNPISGHATLYWYQQILGQGPKLLIQFQNNGVVDDSQLPKDRFSAERLKGVDSTLKIQPAKLEDSAVYLCASSLGTSGVSNEQFFGPGTRLTVL.

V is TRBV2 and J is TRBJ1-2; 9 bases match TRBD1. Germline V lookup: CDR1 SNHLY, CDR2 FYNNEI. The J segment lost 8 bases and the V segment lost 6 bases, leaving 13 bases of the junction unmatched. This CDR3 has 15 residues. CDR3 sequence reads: CASSDIRTGVEGYTF. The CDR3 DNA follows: TGTGCCAGCAGCGATATAAGGACAGGGGTGGAGGGCTACACCTTC. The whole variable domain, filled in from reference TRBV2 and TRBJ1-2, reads EPEVTQTPSHQVTQMGQEVILRCVPISNHLYFYWYRQILGQKVEFLVSFYNNEISEKSEIFDDQFSVERPDGSNFTLKIRSTKLEDSAMYFCASSDIRTGVEGYTFGSGTRLTVV.

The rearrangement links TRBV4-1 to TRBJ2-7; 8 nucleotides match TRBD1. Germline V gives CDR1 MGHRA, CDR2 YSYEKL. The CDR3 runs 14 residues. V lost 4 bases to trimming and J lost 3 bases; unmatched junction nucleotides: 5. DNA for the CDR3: TGCGCCAGCAGCCTAGACAGGGGTCGCTACGAGCAGTACGTC. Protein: CASSLDRGRYEQYV.